The following is a TCR beta chain sequence with its context. This CDR3 has 15 amino acids. The ends lost 0 bases at V and 5 bases at J; junction bases unmatched: 4. CDR1 is SGHRS, CDR2 YFSETQ, per germline. Recruited during active infection, patients (from Seattle) were subsequently followed longitudinally. TCRdb keeps only in-frame clones here, not all; method: immunoSEQ multiplex PCR. The sample carries some 150,000 clones, approximately 80% recorded once. The data belong to a study of blood T cell repertoires in COVID-19. As for the study in general: T cells, B-cell-depleted T cells, or PBMCs supplied cDNA or gDNA.

The sample taken for sequencing was peripheral blood. The chain uses TRBV5-1 and TRBJ2-3; 9 nucleotides agree with TRBD1. This sequence was found in a woman in her fifties or sixties with COVID-19, enrolled during active disease. CDR3 bases: TGCGCCAGCAGCTTGGGGGGGACAGGGAAAGATACGCAGTATTTT. This gives the protein CASSLGGTGKDTQYF.